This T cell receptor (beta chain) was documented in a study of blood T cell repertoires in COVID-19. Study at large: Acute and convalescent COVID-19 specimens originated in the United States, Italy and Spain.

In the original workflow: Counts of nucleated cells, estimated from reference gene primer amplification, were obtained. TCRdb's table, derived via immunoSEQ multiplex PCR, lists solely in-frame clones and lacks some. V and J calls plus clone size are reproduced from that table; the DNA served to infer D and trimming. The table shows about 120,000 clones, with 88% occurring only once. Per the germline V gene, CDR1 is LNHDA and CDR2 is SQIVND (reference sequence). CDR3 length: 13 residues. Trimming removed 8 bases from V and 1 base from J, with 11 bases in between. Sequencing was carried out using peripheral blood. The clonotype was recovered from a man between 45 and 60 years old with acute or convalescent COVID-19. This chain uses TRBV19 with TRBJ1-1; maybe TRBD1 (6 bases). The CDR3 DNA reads TGTGCCAGTGTTTACAGGGAGAACACTGAAGCTTTCTTT. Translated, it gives CASVYRENTEAFF. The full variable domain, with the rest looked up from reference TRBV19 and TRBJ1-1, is DGGITQSPKYLFRKEGQNVTLSCEQNLNHDAMYWYRQDPGQGLRLIYYSQIVNDFQKGDIAEGYSVSREKKESFPLTVTSAQKNPTAFYLCASVYRENTEAFFGQGTRLTVV.